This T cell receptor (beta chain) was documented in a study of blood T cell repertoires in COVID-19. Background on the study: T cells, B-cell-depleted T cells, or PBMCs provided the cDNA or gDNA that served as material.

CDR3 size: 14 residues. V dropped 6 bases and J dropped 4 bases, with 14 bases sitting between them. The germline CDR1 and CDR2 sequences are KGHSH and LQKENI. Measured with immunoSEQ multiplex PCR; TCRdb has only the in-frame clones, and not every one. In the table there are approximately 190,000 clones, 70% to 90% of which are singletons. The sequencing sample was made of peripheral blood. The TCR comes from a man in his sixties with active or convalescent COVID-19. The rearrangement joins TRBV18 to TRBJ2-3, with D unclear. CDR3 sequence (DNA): TGTGCCAGCTCCCCTCGGGTAATTGCAGATACGCAGTATTTT. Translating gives CASSPRVIADTQYF.